The clone carrying this T cell receptor beta chain was counted ten times or more. Its target is not known. This specimen belongs to a study of T cells in Graves' hyperthyroidism and ophthalmopathy. Looking at the study overall: Peripheral blood sampling occurred at initial diagnosis, before any treatment. Study-wide findings and caveats: Ophthalmopathy was predicted by the model a median of approximately six months ahead of onset.

When hyperthyroidism was first diagnosed, the blood sample was taken, preceding any ophthalmopathy symptoms. Germline V gene data show CDR1 as MDHEN and CDR2 as SYDVKM. The V end lost 1 base, the J end lost 0 bases, and 13 bases lay between the germline ends. The CDR3 is made up of 17 amino acids. The source material, RNA transcripts, was used to amplify TCR beta CDR3 regions. The primer set for the first-round RT-PCR of the TCR CDR3 was HTBI. TCRdb itself ran the multiplex PCR reads through MiXCR, one entry per CDR3 protein. The sample shows more than 350,000 distinct CDR3 sequences, about 18% of them seen only once.

The sequence was collected from a young woman with Graves' hyperthyroidism that later progressed to Graves' ophthalmopathy. The sequencing sample was made of blood. The chain joins TRBV28 to TRBJ2-4; tentatively, D is TRBD2 (5 bases). The CDR3 here is CASSLSLGGLAKNIQYF. In DNA, the CDR3 is TGTGCCAGCAGTTTATCTCTCGGAGGACTAGCCAAAAACATTCAGTACTTC.